The 9 T cell receptor beta chains reported below all come from one sample, sequenced in a study of post-analysis software for immune sequencing data. General study points: In patients, TRBV5-6, TRBV5-1 and TRBV20-1 belonged to 4 or 5 TRBV segments found more frequently than in controls.

Researchers reported that TCR beta cDNA libraries carried unique molecular identifiers. TCRdb called the PCR reads again in MiXCR, with one record for every CDR3 protein. Of hundreds of thousands of distinct CDR3 sequences listed, roughly 40% are singletons. No antigen has been assigned to these receptors. The sample consisted of blood. The receptors were gathered from a girl aged 2 to 9 with multiple sclerosis.

The chain carries TRBV10-3 and TRBJ2-1; 8 bases align to TRBD2. This CDR3 has 16 residues. V shed 4 bases, J shed 5 bases, and the junction held 10 bases outside the gene matches. Per the germline V gene, CDR1 is ENHRY and CDR2 is SYGVKD. In DNA form, the CDR3 reads TGTGCCATCAGTGGTCGCTCGGGGGGGAGAAACAATGAGCAGTTCTTC. Translating gives CAISGRSGGRNNEQFF.

V gene TRBV15 combines with J gene TRBJ2-7; D is uncertain. V dropped 4 bases and J dropped 4 bases, with 5 bases sitting between them. Germline V CDR1 and CDR2: LNHNV, YYDKDF (reference sequence). CDR3 length: 11 amino acids. The CDR3: CATSMFYEQYF. CDR3 DNA sequence: TGTGCCACCAGCATGTTTTACGAGCAGTACTTC.

This clonotype has more than one count but fewer than ten. The chain couples TRBV7-9 to TRBJ2-7; 7 bases map to TRBD1. The CDR3 is made up of 16 amino acids. V dropped 5 bases and J dropped 3; count of bases not matched to a gene: 13. The germline V gene encodes CDR1 SEHNR and CDR2 FQNEAQ (reference sequence). The CDR3 loop reads CASSPMGVRGSYEQYF. The CDR3 nucleotides are TGTGCCAGCAGCCCCATGGGGGTCAGGGGGAGCTACGAGCAGTACTTC.

This clonotype has only a few counts. The rearrangement links TRBV7-8 to TRBJ2-6; TRBD1 might be the D (5 bases). V shed 6 bases and J shed 0 bases, with 15 bases lying between them. This CDR3 contains 17 residues. The germline V gene encodes CDR1 SGHVS and CDR2 FQNEAQ. CDR3 region: CASSLRVPSSGANVLTF. The CDR3 nucleotides are TGTGCCAGCAGTCTCAGGGTCCCAAGCTCTGGGGCCAACGTCCTGACTTTC.

The rearrangement links TRBV5-1 to TRBJ2-3, with D unresolved. Germline-derived CDR1 and CDR2 are SGHRS and YFSETQ. CDR3 size: 12 residues. Trimming stripped 2 bases from V and 2 bases from J, with 3 bases between. The CDR3 nucleotides read TGCGCCAGCAGCTTTTACACAGATACGCAGTATTTT. Amino acids: CASSFYTDTQYF.

The chain combines TRBV5-1 with TRBJ2-7; the match to TRBD2 covers 7 bases. The J call could be wrong; TRBJ2-5 is a better fit for the DNA end. Germline V gives CDR1 SGHRS, CDR2 YFSETQ. This CDR3 has 15 residues. The DNA of the CDR3 is TGCGCCAGCAGCTTGGTAGCGGGCCAGGAGGAGACCCAGTACTTC. Its translation: CASSLVAGQEETQYF.

This clonotype was seen only a few times. The chain uses TRBV19 and TRBJ2-1; D gene unclear. Per germline, CDR1 LNHDA and CDR2 SQIVND (reference sequence). This CDR3 has 12 residues. Trimming took 3 bases from V and 4 from J, leaving 4 bases between them. CDR3 protein: CASSINYNEQFF. In nucleotides, the CDR3 is TGTGCCAGTAGTATTAATTACAATGAGCAGTTCTTC.

CDR3 region: CASSPSSHEQFF. The CDR3 coding sequence is TGTGCCAGCAGCCCGTCTAGTCATGAGCAGTTCTTC. This chain joins TRBV7-2 and TRBJ2-1, with unresolved D. The CDR3 is 12 amino acids. Germline V gives CDR1 SGHTA, CDR2 FQGNSA. V lost 5 bases to trimming and J lost 8 bases, with 10 bases between them.

The chain employs TRBV12-3 or TRBV12-4 and TRBJ1-2; D perhaps matches TRBD1 (5 bases). V dropped 5 bases and J dropped 6 bases, with 13 bases sitting between them. The CDR3 contains 13 residues. The CDR3 DNA is TGTGCCAGCAGTCCCAGGGCGGGGGATGGCTACACCTTC. The encoded protein is CASSPRAGDGYTF.